This record covers a single TCR beta chain. These data are taken from a study of blood T cell repertoires in COVID-19. Study background: Whether acute or convalescent, the COVID-19 samples came from the United States, Italy and Spain. T cells, B-cell-depleted T cells, or PBMCs provided the cDNA or gDNA that served as material.

Assay: immunoSEQ multiplex PCR; the TCRdb copy retains only in-frame clones and omits some. The table shows roughly 240,000 clones, with approximately 89% occurring only once. The ends were cut back, 2 bases at V and 4 bases at J, with 9 bases in the middle. The CDR3 totals 13 residues. Germline loops: CDR1 GTSNPN, CDR2 SVGIG (reference sequence). This chain connects TRBV30 to TRBJ1-3; no reliable D call. The sequence was collected from a woman in her thirties or forties with acute COVID-19. The sequencing sample was made of PBMCs or T cells enriched from blood (not recorded which). As DNA, the CDR3 is TGTGCCTGGAGTACGGGAGTCGGAAACACCATATATTTT. It is translated as CAWSTGVGNTIYF.